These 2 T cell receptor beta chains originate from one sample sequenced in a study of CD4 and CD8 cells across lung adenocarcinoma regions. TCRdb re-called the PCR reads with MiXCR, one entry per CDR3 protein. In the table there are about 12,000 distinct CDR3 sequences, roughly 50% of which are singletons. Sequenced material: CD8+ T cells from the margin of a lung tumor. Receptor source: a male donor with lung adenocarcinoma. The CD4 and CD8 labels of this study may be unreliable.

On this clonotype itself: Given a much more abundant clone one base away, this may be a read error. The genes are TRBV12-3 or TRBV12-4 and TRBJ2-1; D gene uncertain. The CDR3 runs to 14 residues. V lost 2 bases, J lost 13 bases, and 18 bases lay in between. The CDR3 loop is CASSLPETQETQFF. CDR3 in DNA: TGTGCCAGCAGTTTACCAGAGACCCAAGAGACCCAGTTCTTC.

The CDR3 nucleotides are TGCGCCACGGGGCTGTCGGCCGCAAATATTCAGTACTTC. This sequence encodes CATGLSAANIQYF. The chain carries TRBV10-2 and TRBJ2-4; D is possibly TRBD1 or TRBD2 (5 bases each). The CDR3 runs 13 residues. The germline CDR1 and CDR2 sequences are WSHSY and SAAADI. The germline V and J ends were trimmed by 10 bases and 10 bases, with 20 bases remaining between them.